The 31 T cell receptor beta chains in this list originate from one sample, sequenced in a study of T cells in Graves' hyperthyroidism and ophthalmopathy. Amplification yielded TCR beta CDR3 regions, with RNA transcripts as the source. First-round RT-PCR targeting the TCR CDR3 was performed with the HTBI primer set. In TCRdb, the multiplex PCR reads were re-called with MiXCR into one record per CDR3 protein. The data hold hundreds of thousands of distinct CDR3 sequences, with around 15% observed a single time. What was sequenced was blood. The source of these receptors is a woman aged 40 to 50 with Graves' hyperthyroidism.

This clonotype was observed many times. This chain connects TRBV28 to TRBJ1-1; D call uncertain. The CDR3 is 12 amino acids. V lost 10 bases and J 8 bases, leaving 17 bases between the germline ends. Germline-derived CDR1 and CDR2 are MDHEN and SYDVKM. The DNA for the CDR3 is TGTGCCACCAAGGGCCCGCTCCTGGAAGCTTTCTTT. Translating gives CATKGPLLEAFF.

This clonotype appeared a few times. This sequence joins TRBV18 and TRBJ1-1; D remains unclear. Per germline, CDR1 KGHSH and CDR2 LQKENI. This CDR3 is 14 amino acids long. V was cut by 3 bases and J by 4 bases, with 12 bases left in between. CDR3 loop: CASSPYQTGTEAFF. The CDR3 nucleotides read TGTGCCAGCTCACCCTATCAGACGGGCACTGAAGCTTTCTTT.

On this clonotype itself: This may come from a read error, since a much larger clone is one base off. V usage is TRBV30 and J usage is TRBJ1-2; 9 positions match TRBD1. Germline CDR1 is GTSNPN and CDR2 is SVGIG (reference sequence). The CDR3 has 12 residues. V dropped 5 bases and J dropped 12; count of bases not matched to a gene: 10. This chain's CDR3 is CAWVGQGKGHTF. The CDR3 nucleotides are TGTGCCTGGGTGGGACAGGGTAAAGGCCACACCTTC.

The chain recombines TRBV15 with TRBJ2-5, with a tentative D call TRBD1 (6 bases). CDR3 length: 14 amino acids. V dropped 5 bases and J dropped 4 bases, with 14 bases sitting between them. CDR1 LNHNV and CDR2 YYDKDF come from the germline V gene (reference sequence). CDR3 nucleotide sequence: TGTGCCACCAGCGAGGACAGTCTGGGAGAGACCCAGTACTTC. This codes for CATSEDSLGETQYF. Full variable domain (missing parts from reference TRBV15 and TRBJ2-5): DAMVIQNPRYQVTQFGKPVTLSCSQTLNHNVMYWYQQKSSQAPKLLFHYYDKDFNNEADTPDNFQSRRPNTSFCFLDIRSPGLGDTAMYLCATSEDSLGETQYFGPGTRLLVL.

This clonotype was observed many times. The chain links TRBV28 to TRBJ1-2; tentatively, D is TRBD1 (6 bases). Germline V gene lookup returns CDR1 MDHEN and CDR2 SYDVKM. The V end was cut by 10 bases, the J end by 2 bases, with 14 bases between. CDR3 size: 13 residues. The CDR3 region has the DNA TGTGCCATCCAAGGGGGGATCAACTATGGCTACACCTTC. Its protein product is CAIQGGINYGYTF.

The chain joins TRBV7-3 to TRBJ2-1; 14 bases map to TRBD2. In germline, CDR1 is SGHTA, CDR2 FQGTGA. The CDR3 totals 17 residues. The trim removed 2 bases at V and 9 bases at J, leaving 9 bases unmatched. For the CDR3, the DNA is TGTGCCAGCAGCTTACTATCAGGGACTAGCGGGAGCTTTGAGCAGTTCTTC. It is translated as CASSLLSGTSGSFEQFF. The variable domain in full, with the rest retrieved from reference TRBV7-3 and TRBJ2-1, is GAGVSQTPSNKVTEKGKYVELRCDPISGHTALYWYRQSLGQGPEFLIYFQGTGAADDSGLPNDRFFAVRPEGSVSTLKIQRTERGDSAVYLCASSLLSGTSGSFEQFFGPGTRLTVL.

This clonotype was observed a handful of times. The gene calls are TRBV4-1 and TRBJ2-7; TRBD1 is a possible D gene (6 bases). CDR1 MGHRA and CDR2 YSYEKL come from the germline V gene. The CDR3 spans 15 residues. Trimming shortened V by 0 bases and J by 2 bases, and 11 bases separated the two germline ends. The CDR3 region has the DNA TGCGCCAGCAGCCAAGAAACAGGGATCACCTACGAGCAGTACTTC. Its protein product is CASSQETGITYEQYF.

In this sample, this clonotype turned up many times. This chain links TRBV5-1 with TRBJ1-1, with D possibly matching TRBD1 (6 bases). CDR3 length equals 14 residues. CDR1 SGHRS and CDR2 YFSETQ come from the germline V gene. Trimming removed 6 bases from V and 5 bases from J, with 17 bases in between. CDR3 sequence reads: CASTTGAPGTEAFF. The CDR3 nucleotides read TGCGCCAGCACCACGGGGGCCCCTGGGACTGAAGCTTTCTTT. Variable domain in full (rest from reference TRBV5-1 and TRBJ1-1): KAGVTQTPRYLIKTRGQQVTLSCSPISGHRSVSWYQQTPGQGLQFLFEYFSETQRNKGNFPGRFSGRQFSNSRSEMNVSTLELGDSALYLCASTTGAPGTEAFFGQGTRLTVV.

This chain links TRBV7-9 with TRBJ2-1; TRBD2 matches at 8 bases. The ends lost 6 bases at V and 2 bases at J; junction bases unmatched: 15. Germline assignment: CDR1 SEHNR and CDR2 FQNEAQ (reference sequence). CDR3 size: 18 residues. For the CDR3, the DNA is TGTGCCAGCAGTTTTTGGGGAAGCGGGAGTTACGCCTACAATGAGCAGTTCTTC. It specifies CASSFWGSGSYAYNEQFF. The full variable domain, with the rest looked up from reference TRBV7-9 and TRBJ2-1, is DTGVSQNPRHKITKRGQNVTFRCDPISEHNRLYWYRQTLGQGPEFLTYFQNEAQLEKSRLLSDRFSAERPKGSFSTLEIQRTEQGDSAMYLCASSFWGSGSYAYNEQFFGPGTRLTVL.

The chain is built from TRBV19 and TRBJ2-1; D remains unclear. Germline CDR1 reads LNHDA; CDR2 reads SQIVND (reference sequence). The CDR3 sequence is 14 residues long. V was cut by 7 bases and J by 0 bases, with 10 bases left in between. Written as DNA, the CDR3 is TGTGCCAGTAAGAAGGAATCCTCCTACAATGAGCAGTTCTTC. Translating it yields CASKKESSYNEQFF.

There are many counts of this clonotype. The CDR3 is CSARSGLAGGLRNEQFF. CDR3 in DNA: TGCAGTGCTAGATCTGGGTTAGCGGGAGGATTGCGGAATGAGCAGTTCTTC. The rearrangement joins TRBV20-1 to TRBJ2-1; TRBD2 aligns across 10 bases. The junction had 14 bases not matched to a gene; V was cut back by 2 bases and J by 7 bases. CDR1 and CDR2 from the germline V gene are DFQATT and SNEGSKA (reference sequence). The CDR3 has 17 residues.

This clonotype was detected many times. This sequence joins TRBV6-1 and TRBJ2-7; D tentatively reads TRBD1 or TRBD2 (6 bases each). Germline CDR1 is MNHNS and CDR2 is SASEGT. This CDR3 has 17 residues. V shed 4 bases and J shed 0 bases, with 19 bases lying between them. DNA for the CDR3: TGTGCCAGCAGTGGATTAGGGGGGACTGCCTCCTCCTACGAGCAGTACTTC. Translated, it gives CASSGLGGTASSYEQYF.

The sample holds many counts of this clonotype. V and J are TRBV5-1 and TRBJ2-1; 8 bases are a match to TRBD1. The J segment lost 0 bases and the V segment lost 3 bases, leaving 11 bases of the junction unmatched. In germline, CDR1 is SGHRS, CDR2 YFSETQ. This CDR3 region has 18 residues. CDR3 DNA sequence: TGCGCCAGCAGCTCCGGGGGCGGAGGGACAGGCTCCTACAATGAGCAGTTCTTC. Translating gives CASSSGGGGTGSYNEQFF. Looking up the rest from reference TRBV5-1 and TRBJ2-1 gives the full variable domain: KAGVTQTPRYLIKTRGQQVTLSCSPISGHRSVSWYQQTPGQGLQFLFEYFSETQRNKGNFPGRFSGRQFSNSRSEMNVSTLELGDSALYLCASSSGGGGTGSYNEQFFGPGTRLTVL.

In this sample, this clonotype turned up many times. The chain joins TRBV20-1 to TRBJ2-5; 9 bases align to TRBD2. This CDR3 spans 13 amino acids. The V segment lost 5 bases and the J segment 7 bases; nucleotides outside the gene matches: 8. Germline V gene sequence: CDR1 DFQATT, CDR2 SNEGSKA (reference sequence). In DNA, the CDR3 is TGCAGTGCTCGACTAGCGGTTACGGGGACCCAGTACTTC. Residues: CSARLAVTGTQYF.

This clonotype was found a few times. The V and J genes are TRBV24-1 and TRBJ2-1; D ambiguous. The V and J ends lost 10 bases and 8 bases respectively, with 2 bases between them. Germline V lookup: CDR1 KGHDR, CDR2 SFDVKD. The CDR3 length is 8 residues. DNA for the CDR3: TGTGCCACACATGAGCAGTTCTTC. Protein product: CATHEQFF.

This clonotype was found a few times. The chain couples TRBV12-3 or TRBV12-4 to TRBJ2-1, with 8 bases identical to TRBD2. Unmatched junction bases numbered 10, after V lost 6 bases and J lost 3 bases. CDR3 length: 16 amino acids. CDR3 nucleotides: TGTGCCAGCAGCTCGTCCGGCGGGAGGTTCTACAATGAGCAGTTCTTC. It specifies CASSSSGGRFYNEQFF.

Details on this clonotype: A much larger clone lies a single base off, so this may be a read error. V is TRBV2 and J is TRBJ2-2; D is uncertain. In germline, CDR1 is SNHLY, CDR2 FYNNEI. The CDR3 consists of 16 residues. The CDR3 spells CASGDNLILNTGELFF. CDR3 sequence (DNA): TGTGCCAGCGGTGATAACCTTATATTGAACACCGGGGAGCTGTTTTTT.

This clonotype has a count of ten or more. The rearrangement links TRBV9 to TRBJ1-2; D unclear. CDR3 size: 16 residues. Trimming removed 4 bases from V and 2 bases from J, with 18 bases in between. Germline V gene sequence: CDR1 SGDLS, CDR2 YYNGEE. The CDR3 reads CASSLGREKKNYGYTF. The CDR3 DNA reads as TGTGCCAGCAGCCTAGGTAGGGAAAAAAAAAACTATGGCTACACCTTC. The full variable domain, its missing parts supplied by reference TRBV9 and TRBJ1-2, is DSGVTQTPKHLITATGQRVTLRCSPRSGDLSVYWYQQSLDQGLQFLIQYYNGEERAKGNILERFSAQQFPDLHSELNLSSLELGDSALYFCASSLGREKKNYGYTFGSGTRLTVV.

Turning to this clonotype: A much bigger clone sits one base away, suggesting this may be a read error. V gene TRBV10-3 combines with J gene TRBJ2-4; perhaps D is TRBD1 or TRBD2 (6 bases each). CDR1 and CDR2 from the germline V gene are ENHRY and SYGVKD. There are 17 residues in the CDR3. CDR3 amino acids: CASSDQVLPGAKNIQCF. CDR3 DNA: TGTGCCAGCAGTGATCAGGTCCTCCCGGGGGCCAAAAACATTCAGTGCTTC.

This chain links TRBV3-1 with TRBJ1-6; unclear D gene. The CDR3 spans 14 residues. Per the germline V gene, CDR1 is LGHDT and CDR2 is YNNKEL (reference sequence). Trimming left V 1 base short and J 5 bases short, with 6 bases between. The CDR3 DNA follows: TGTGCCAGCAGCCAAGGCAGTAATAATTCACCCCTCCACTTT. Its translation: CASSQGSNNSPLHF.

This chain links TRBV6-2 or TRBV6-3 with TRBJ2-1, with TRBD2 matching over 7 bases. CDR3 length: 16 residues. CDR1 is MNHEY, CDR2 SVGEGT, per germline. V shed 2 bases, J shed 0 bases, and the junction held 4 bases outside the gene matches. CDR3 protein: CASSYGTTPSYNEQFF. Written as DNA, the CDR3 is TGTGCCAGCAGTTACGGGACTACCCCCTCCTACAATGAGCAGTTCTTC.

This clonotype appeared many times. V usage is TRBV29-1 and J usage is TRBJ2-7, with 8 bases that match TRBD2. Germline V gives CDR1 SQVTM, CDR2 ANQGSEA. Germline trimming cut 4 bases from V and 4 bases from J; bases unmatched to any gene: 12. The CDR3 contains 15 residues. The CDR3 nucleotides read TGCAGCGTTGGGTCGCGGGGGGCGCAAAGGTACGAGCAGTACTTC. Translating it yields CSVGSRGAQRYEQYF.

The J gene is TRBJ1-1, the V gene TRBV19, with a tentative D call TRBD1 (6 bases). The germline gives CDR1 LNHDA, CDR2 SQIVND (reference sequence). V lost 7 bases and J lost 6, with 15 bases in between. The CDR3 has 13 amino acids. The CDR3 bases are TGTGCCAGTATCGACGGAAGGGGGTCTGAAGCTTTCTTT. This sequence encodes CASIDGRGSEAFF.

The chain carries TRBV18 and TRBJ2-3; 8 bases are shared with TRBD1. With 2 bases clipped from V and 0 bases from J, the junction kept 10 bases outside the gene matches. The V gene's germline CDR1 is KGHSH and CDR2 LQKENI. The CDR3 runs to 18 residues. CDR3 in DNA: TGTGCCAGCTCACCATGGGACAGGAAGCGAACTAGCACAGATACGCAGTATTTT. This encodes CASSPWDRKRTSTDTQYF. Variable domain in full (rest from reference TRBV18 and TRBJ2-3): NAGVMQNPRHLVRRRGQEARLRCSPMKGHSHVYWYRQLPEEGLKFMVYLQKENIIDESGMPKERFSAEFPKEGPSILRIQQVVRGDSAAYFCASSPWDRKRTSTDTQYFGPGTRLTVL.

This clonotype was picked up many times. The genes are TRBV27 and TRBJ1-2; D is ambiguous. Trimming removed 6 bases at V and 0 bases at J, with 8 bases between. This CDR3 is 13 amino acids long. Germline CDR1 and CDR2: MNHEY and SMNVEV (reference sequence). The DNA for the CDR3 is TGTGCCAGCAGAGCACCAGCTAACTATGGCTACACCTTC. Amino acids: CASRAPANYGYTF.

The genes are TRBV5-8 and TRBJ1-1; 9 bases agree with TRBD1. Per the germline V gene, CDR1 is SGHTS and CDR2 is YDEGEE. V was clipped by 0 bases and J by 4 bases; unmatched bases: 7. This CDR3 has 16 residues. CDR3 nucleotide sequence: TGTGCCAGCAGCTTGGCCGGGACAGGGCACATCACTGAAGCTTTCTTT. This sequence encodes CASSLAGTGHITEAFF.

This clonotype was counted at least ten times. V usage is TRBV28 and J usage is TRBJ1-2; 8 bases are shared with TRBD1. V lost 4 bases to trimming and J lost 2 bases; unmatched junction nucleotides: 6. The CDR3 length is 15 residues. Looked up from germline, CDR1 is MDHEN and CDR2 is SYDVKM. The CDR3 bases are TGTGCCAGCAGTTCCAGGGCAGGGGGCAACTATGGCTACACCTTC. Translation gives CASSSRAGGNYGYTF.

This clonotype appeared many times. V and J are TRBV10-2 and TRBJ2-1; tentatively, D is TRBD1 or TRBD2 (6 bases each). The germline V and J ends were trimmed by 4 bases and 2 bases, with 12 bases remaining between them. CDR3 length equals 15 residues. Germline V gene data show CDR1 as WSHSY and CDR2 as SAAADI. The CDR3 DNA reads as TGCGCCAGCAGTGGTAGGGGGGCCACCTACAATGAGCAGTTCTTC. Protein sequence: CASSGRGATYNEQFF.

This clonotype was observed a handful of times. J is TRBJ2-2 and V is TRBV7-9, with TRBD1 identical over 8 bases. Per germline, CDR1 SEHNR and CDR2 FQNEAQ (reference sequence). With 4 bases clipped from V and 2 bases from J, the junction kept 18 bases outside the gene matches. The CDR3 contains 20 residues. CDR3 coding DNA: TGTGCCAGCAGCTCACGCGACCTCAGGGGGCGCCCCGAAAACACCGGGGAGCTGTTTTTT. Encoded protein: CASSSRDLRGRPENTGELFF.

This clonotype was counted only a few times. At one boundary the junction diverges from the germline segment, which might be a read error. This chain uses TRBV28 with TRBJ1-3, with TRBD1 as a possible D gene (5 bases). This CDR3 comprises 12 residues. In germline, CDR1 is MDHEN, CDR2 SYDVKM. CDR3 sequence (DNA): TGTGCCAGCAGTTTTTGCGCCGGACGGGGGGATTTT. Translated: CASSFCAGRGDF. The whole variable domain, filled in from reference TRBV28 and TRBJ1-3, reads DVKVTQSSRYLVKRTGEKVFLECVQDMDHENMFWYRQDPGLGLRLIYFSYDVKMKEKGDIPEGYSVSREKKERFSLILESASTNQTSMYLCASSFCAGRGDFGEGSWLTVV.

This clonotype was detected many times. The CDR3, as DNA: TGTGCCAGCATGGGCAGCTACGAGCAGTACTTC. Its protein product is CASMGSYEQYF. The genes are TRBV2 and TRBJ2-7, with D unclear. V was clipped by 7 bases and J by 3 bases, with 7 bases between them. The length of the CDR3 is 11 residues. Germline lookup yields CDR1 SNHLY and CDR2 FYNNEI.